These 3 T cell receptor beta chains originate from one sample sequenced in a study of shared clonotypes between healthy human individuals. Naive CD8 cells lacked CD45RO, underwent positive selection for CCR7 and left out terminally differentiated effector memory CD45RA+ cells. Sequenced by immunoSEQ multiplex PCR; TCRdb stores in-frame clones only, minus some. Of 2 million or so clones in the sample, less than 95% were seen once. Sequenced sample: naive CD8+ T cells sorted from blood. The receptor set was obtained from a man between 18 and 35 years old in good health.

This chain links TRBV7-2 with TRBJ2-7; the D call may be TRBD1 or TRBD2 (5 bases each). The CDR3 sequence is 16 residues long. V was cut by 5 bases and J by 4 bases, with 21 bases left in between. The germline V gene encodes CDR1 SGHTA and CDR2 FQGNSA. CDR3: CASSRTDSGRIYEQYF. CDR3 coding DNA: TGTGCCAGCAGCCGAACCGACTCGGGACGGATTTACGAGCAGTACTTC.

This chain joins TRBV6-5 and TRBJ1-3; 7 nucleotides align to TRBD1. The CDR3 loop spans 15 amino acids. The V and J ends lost 6 bases and 0 bases, in that order; junction bases with no gene match: 5. Germline CDR1 is MNHEY and CDR2 is SVGAGI. The CDR3: CASSNRGGSGNTIYF. Written as DNA, the CDR3 is TGTGCCAGCAGCAACAGGGGAGGCTCTGGAAACACCATATATTTT.

About this clone itself: The same CDR3 is also encoded by other DNA sequences in this sample. The chain employs TRBV7-9 and TRBJ2-1; D not resolved. V was trimmed by 3 bases and J by 0 bases, leaving 6 bases between them. The germline V gene has CDR1 SEHNR and CDR2 FQNEAQ (reference sequence). This CDR3 region has 14 residues. The CDR3 is CASSFRSSYNEQFF. In DNA form, the CDR3 reads TGTGCCAGCAGCTTCCGGAGCTCCTACAATGAGCAGTTCTTC.